This entry lists 25 T cell receptor beta chains sequenced from one sample in a study of response to subunit inactivated influenza vaccine. TCRdb called the RT-PCR reads again in MiXCR, with one record for every CDR3 protein. The sample lists some 800,000 distinct CDR3 sequences; 21% were seen once. Source: PBMCs from blood, taken less than 6 days after vaccination. The receptors shown here come from a man aged 45-65 years who received an inactivated influenza vaccine.

This clonotype turned up a few times. The CDR3 sequence is CRPGEGDTMNTEAFF. The CDR3 DNA reads TGCAGACCAGGGGAGGGGGACACCATGAACACTGAAGCTTTCTTT. This sequence joins TRBV20-1 and TRBJ1-1, with D maybe TRBD1 (6 bases). CDR3 length equals 15 residues. Germline CDR1 and CDR2: DFQATT and SNEGSKA (reference sequence).

The chain employs TRBV4-1 and TRBJ1-5; D possibly corresponds to TRBD1 (5 bases). Germline V gives CDR1 MGHRA, CDR2 YSYEKL. There are 16 residues in the CDR3. V was pared by 4 bases and J by 5 bases, with 18 bases between. CDR3 protein: CASSLAGRDGHQPQHF. CDR3 nucleotide sequence: TGCGCCAGCAGCCTGGCGGGGAGGGACGGTCATCAGCCCCAGCATTTT.

The genes are TRBV27 and TRBJ1-4, with TRBD1 matching over 7 bases. Germline lookup yields CDR1 MNHEY and CDR2 SMNVEV (reference sequence). Unmatched junction bases numbered 3, after V lost 7 bases and J lost 1 base. The CDR3 spans 14 residues. CDR3 in DNA: TGTGCCAGCATAAGGGGGCAAACTAATGAAAAACTGTTTTTT. This translates into CASIRGQTNEKLFF.

This clonotype was seen many times. This chain joins TRBV11-2 and TRBJ2-3; maybe TRBD2 (5 bases). There are 13 residues in the CDR3. V shed 1 base and J shed 7 bases, with 9 bases lying between them. Germline CDR1 and CDR2: SGHAT and FQNNGV. The CDR3 region has the DNA TGTGCCAGCAGCTTAGTGTCTAGCCATACGCAGTATTTT. Translating gives CASSLVSSHTQYF.

V gene TRBV11-2 combines with J gene TRBJ2-1, with TRBD2 matching 9 bases. Per germline, CDR1 SGHAT and CDR2 FQNNGV. There are 15 residues in the CDR3. With 5 bases clipped from V and 7 bases from J, the junction kept 9 bases outside the gene matches. CDR3 protein: CASSLKAGGRNEQFF. The CDR3 DNA is TGTGCCAGCAGCCTGAAAGCGGGGGGTCGAAATGAGCAGTTCTTC.

This clonotype was detected a few times. The chain has TRBV12-3 or TRBV12-4 and TRBJ2-1; 7 positions match TRBD2. CDR3 length: 15 residues. V shed 5 bases, J shed 9 bases, and the junction held 13 bases outside the gene matches. The CDR3 loop is CASSPGLGGISEQFF. CDR3 in DNA: TGTGCCAGCAGTCCTGGACTGGGGGGGATATCTGAGCAGTTCTTC.

The chain combines TRBV12-3 or TRBV12-4 with TRBJ2-7, with a possible D match to TRBD1 (5 bases). CDR3 length: 13 amino acids. The V end lost 9 bases, the J end lost 6 bases, and 18 bases lay between the germline ends. CDR3 nucleotides: TGTGCCAGTTCAAAAGGGGTGCTAATCGAGCAGTACTTC. Protein sequence: CASSKGVLIEQYF.

There are a few counts of this clonotype. Its ends do not fully match the called genes, so a read error is possible. The V gene is TRBV2, the J gene TRBJ2-5, with D tentatively TRBD1 (5 bases). The germline CDR1 and CDR2 sequences are SNHLY and FYNNEI. The CDR3 length is 15 residues. CDR3 bases: TGTGCCAGCAGTGAATATTCCGCAGGGCAAGCGACCCAGTACTTC. This encodes CASSEYSAGQATQYF.

This clonotype was seen a few times. The genes are TRBV11-1 and TRBJ2-1; 12 bases agree with TRBD2. This CDR3 has 18 residues. The junction had 16 bases not matched to a gene; V was cut back by 5 bases and J by 8 bases. Germline values: CDR1 SGHAT, CDR2 FQDESV (reference sequence). CDR3 region: CASSPLVRLAGASDEQFF. As DNA, the CDR3 is TGTGCCAGCAGCCCTCTAGTCCGACTAGCGGGAGCTTCTGATGAGCAGTTCTTC.

In this sample, this clonotype turned up many times. The V call is TRBV29-1, the J call TRBJ1-2, with D possibly matching TRBD1 (6 bases). Germline V gives CDR1 SQVTM, CDR2 ANQGSEA. The V gene lost 0 bases and the J gene lost 4 bases, with 15 bases spanning the gap. CDR3 size: 15 residues. The CDR3 nucleotides read TGCAGCGTTGAAGACGTACAGGGTCTTGGCTATGGCTACACCTTC. Encoded protein: CSVEDVQGLGYGYTF.

About this clonotype itself: The junction departs from germline at one end; a sequencing error may be responsible. The CDR3 here is CPSRGQDTGELFF. CDR3 DNA: TGTCCCAGCAGGGGACAGGATACCGGGGAGCTGTTTTTT. The chain combines TRBV2 with TRBJ2-2; 8 bases are a match to TRBD1. The CDR3 length is 13 residues. The germline gives CDR1 SNHLY, CDR2 FYNNEI.

This clonotype has a count of ten or more. The CDR3 protein is CASKPLGLNTGELFF. As DNA, the CDR3 is TGTGCCAGCAAGCCTTTGGGACTGAACACCGGGGAGCTGTTTTTT. V and J are TRBV11-2 and TRBJ2-2, with D possibly being TRBD2 (6 bases). Germline values: CDR1 SGHAT, CDR2 FQNNGV. Deletions cut 7 bases from V and 1 base from J, with 13 bases between. The CDR3 extends over 15 amino acids.

The genes are TRBV9 and TRBJ2-3; 8 positions agree with TRBD2. V lost 3 bases and J lost 0; bases outside the gene matches: 6. CDR1 SGDLS and CDR2 YYNGEE come from the germline V gene. The CDR3 sequence is 16 residues long. The CDR3 protein is CASSASLAESTDTQYF. The DNA for the CDR3 is TGTGCCAGCAGCGCCTCACTAGCGGAGAGCACAGATACGCAGTATTTT.

This clonotype was observed a handful of times. As DNA, the CDR3 is TGTGCCAGCAGACCAAGCGGTGGCTCCTACGAGCAGTACTTC. Amino acid sequence: CASRPSGGSYEQYF. This rearrangement joins TRBV6-2 or TRBV6-3 to TRBJ2-7; D is possibly TRBD2 (5 bases). This CDR3 spans 14 amino acids. Trimming left V 6 bases short and J 0 bases short, with 12 bases between. Germline V lookup: CDR1 MNHEY, CDR2 SVGEGT.

V usage is TRBV5-6 and J usage is TRBJ2-2; D is uncertain. CDR3 length: 12 residues. The V and J ends lost 6 bases and 4 bases respectively, with 7 bases between them. CDR1 SGHDT and CDR2 YYEEEE come from the germline V gene. The CDR3 DNA reads TGTGCCAGCACCAGGAGCACCGGGGAGCTGTTTTTT. Encoded protein: CASTRSTGELFF.

This sequence joins TRBV7-9 and TRBJ2-7; unclear D gene. This CDR3 has 14 amino acids. Trimming left V 5 bases short and J 6 bases short, with 17 bases between. The germline gives CDR1 SEHNR, CDR2 FQNEAQ (reference sequence). CDR3 sequence reads: CASSPRSYRVEQYF. CDR3 nucleotides: TGTGCCAGCAGCCCCCGTAGTTATCGGGTCGAGCAGTACTTC.

This chain joins TRBV4-1 and TRBJ1-1; a possible D gene is TRBD1 (5 bases). The germline CDR1 and CDR2 sequences are MGHRA and YSYEKL. V lost 0 bases and J lost 5, with 13 bases in between. This CDR3 has 15 amino acids. The CDR3 reads CASSQESGWGTEAFF. In DNA, the CDR3 is TGCGCCAGCAGCCAAGAAAGTGGCTGGGGGACTGAAGCTTTCTTT.

This clonotype was seen only a few times. The gene calls are TRBV5-1 and TRBJ2-5, with TRBD2 identical over 7 bases. CDR3 length: 15 amino acids. Germline loops: CDR1 SGHRS, CDR2 YFSETQ. Trimming removed 0 bases from V and 7 bases from J; junction bases left unmatched: 9. The DNA for the CDR3 is TGCGCCAGCAGCTTGGACGGGAGGACCTCAGGGACCCAGTACTTC. Encoded protein: CASSLDGRTSGTQYF.

Only a few counts were recorded for this clonotype. V is TRBV29-1 and J is TRBJ1-2, with TRBD1 identical over 7 bases. CDR1 SQVTM and CDR2 ANQGSEA come from the germline V gene. The ends lost 4 bases at V and 0 bases at J; junction bases unmatched: 11. CDR3 length equals 16 residues. The CDR3 DNA reads TGCAGCGTTGCCTCTACCGGGACAGTTCCTAACTATGGCTACACCTTC. Translation: CSVASTGTVPNYGYTF.

The chain carries TRBV7-2 and TRBJ2-4; either TRBD1 or TRBD2 may fit D (5 bases each). The CDR3 totals 13 residues. In germline, CDR1 is SGHTA, CDR2 FQGNSA. Trimming removed 5 bases from V and 5 bases from J, with 10 bases in between. CDR3 sequence reads: CASSQRGENIQYF. Here the CDR3 DNA reads TGTGCCAGCAGCCAGAGAGGGGAAAACATTCAGTACTTC.

This clonotype has at least ten counts. The chain recombines TRBV7-2 with TRBJ1-5; D perhaps matches TRBD1 (6 bases). Germline CDR1 is SGHTA and CDR2 is FQGNSA. The V gene lost 1 base and the J gene lost 6 bases, with 10 bases spanning the gap. This CDR3 spans 14 amino acids. The CDR3 reads CASSLGRGGQPQHF. The DNA of the CDR3 is TGTGCCAGCAGCTTAGGCAGGGGAGGTCAGCCCCAGCATTTT.

This clonotype showed up just a few times. V usage is TRBV4-2 and J usage is TRBJ1-2; 8 bases line up with TRBD1. The V and J ends lost 3 bases and 0 bases, in that order; junction bases with no gene match: 0. There are 14 residues in the CDR3. Germline assignment: CDR1 LGHNA and CDR2 YNFKEQ. CDR3 in amino acids: CASSQDRANYGYTF. CDR3 bases: TGTGCCAGCAGCCAGGACAGGGCTAACTATGGCTACACCTTC.

The chain is built from TRBV5-1 and TRBJ1-1; D is unclear. The CDR3 has 13 residues. Trimming shortened V by 6 bases and J by 1 base, and 10 bases separated the two germline ends. Looked up from germline, CDR1 is SGHRS and CDR2 is YFSETQ. CDR3 coding DNA: TGCGCCAGCACCCTTAATCAGAACACTGAAGCTTTCTTT. Its protein is CASTLNQNTEAFF.

This rearrangement joins TRBV10-3 to TRBJ2-7; 14 positions agree with TRBD2. Germline V lookup: CDR1 ENHRY, CDR2 SYGVKD. V shed 7 bases, J shed 7 bases, and the junction held 6 bases outside the gene matches. The CDR3 sequence is 14 residues long. CDR3 amino acids: CAITGTSGSGEQYF. CDR3 nucleotide sequence: TGTGCCATCACCGGGACTAGCGGGAGTGGGGAGCAGTACTTC.

This clonotype appeared a few times. The chain links TRBV6-1 to TRBJ2-3; TRBD2 might be the D (5 bases). V dropped 6 bases and J dropped 0 bases, with 10 bases sitting between them. This CDR3 comprises 14 residues. From germline, CDR1 is MNHNS and CDR2 SASEGT. This chain's CDR3 is CASRPPGSTDTQYF. The CDR3 DNA follows: TGTGCCAGCAGACCCCCGGGGAGCACAGATACGCAGTATTTT.